The 14 T cell receptor beta chains given below trace back to one sample, sequenced in a study of control samples from healthy donors and cancer patients. TCRdb's copy holds only in-frame clones and misses some; the assay was immunoSEQ multiplex PCR. In the table there are more than 95,000 clones, around 94% of which are singletons. Sequenced input: PBMCs. Every receptor here comes from a man older than 75 with head and neck cancer.

The chain uses TRBV30 and TRBJ2-3; D tentatively fits TRBD1 or TRBD2 (6 bases each). The CDR3 length is 12 residues. Germline V gene data show CDR1 as GTSNPN and CDR2 as SVGIG (reference sequence). Trimming removed 7 bases at V and 4 bases at J, with 12 bases between. For the CDR3, the DNA is TGTGCCTTGGGGGGCTCCGCAGATACGCAGTATTTT. It yields the protein CALGGSADTQYF.

The chain employs TRBV5-4 and TRBJ2-3, with D tentatively TRBD2 (6 bases). Germline CDR1 and CDR2: SGHNT and YYREEE (reference sequence). V lost 3 bases and J lost 0, with 11 bases in between. The CDR3 runs 15 residues. CDR3 amino acids: CASSSGDGSTDTQYF. The CDR3 DNA reads TGTGCCAGCAGCTCGGGGGACGGTAGCACAGATACGCAGTATTTT.

The chain couples TRBV10-1 to TRBJ2-1; TRBD1 matches at 9 bases. Trimming removed 4 bases from V and 3 bases from J; junction bases left unmatched: 4. The length of the CDR3 is 15 residues. Germline V lookup: CDR1 WNHNN, CDR2 SYGVQD (reference sequence). CDR3 in DNA: TGCGCCAGCAGTGGACGGACAGGGGACTACAATGAGCAGTTCTTC. Its protein is CASSGRTGDYNEQFF.

The rearrangement uses TRBV10-1 and TRBJ1-5; 8 nucleotides match TRBD1. The CDR3 is made up of 16 amino acids. J gave up 3 bases and V 6 bases, and 10 bases lay outside the gene matches. Germline V lookup: CDR1 WNHNN, CDR2 SYGVQD (reference sequence). The CDR3 region is CASRWTGPEFNQPQHF. The CDR3 DNA sequence: TGCGCCAGCAGATGGACAGGGCCTGAATTCAATCAGCCCCAGCATTTT.

The CDR3 reads CASSVIGGDGYTF. The DNA for the CDR3 is TGTGCCAGCAGCGTTATTGGGGGCGATGGCTACACCTTC. The chain uses TRBV6-5 and TRBJ1-2, with a weak D call TRBD1 (6 bases). Germline CDR1 reads MNHEY; CDR2 reads SVGAGI. V gave up 6 bases and J gave up 6 bases, with 14 bases separating them. There are 13 residues in the CDR3.

The V and J genes are TRBV5-4 and TRBJ2-7, with 12 bases lining up with TRBD2. This CDR3 spans 14 amino acids. Germline CDR1 and CDR2: SGHNT and YYREEE (reference sequence). The V segment lost 3 bases and the J segment 5 bases; nucleotides outside the gene matches: 3. This chain's CDR3 is CASSWTSGIHEQYF. The CDR3 nucleotides read TGTGCCAGCAGCTGGACTAGCGGGATCCACGAGCAGTACTTC.

The chain couples TRBV5-4 to TRBJ1-1; 7 bases are a match to TRBD1. J was trimmed by 0 bases and V by 1 base; bases with no gene match: 6. Germline V gene data show CDR1 as SGHNT and CDR2 as YYREEE (reference sequence). This CDR3 contains 16 residues. The CDR3 DNA follows: TGTGCCAGCAGCTTGAGGGACAGAGACATGAACACTGAAGCTTTCTTT. Translation gives CASSLRDRDMNTEAFF.

This chain links TRBV6-6 with TRBJ1-3; 8 positions match TRBD1. The CDR3 consists of 16 residues. The V and J ends lost 5 bases and 4 bases, in that order; junction bases with no gene match: 10. CDR1 and CDR2 (germline): MNHNY, SVGAGI (reference sequence). The CDR3 DNA reads as TGTGCCAGCAGTACCCGCCGACAGGGGAGAGGAAACACCATATATTTT. It encodes CASSTRRQGRGNTIYF.

V gene TRBV5-1 combines with J gene TRBJ2-1; the match to TRBD2 covers 10 bases. The germline V gene has CDR1 SGHRS and CDR2 YFSETQ. The CDR3 length is 15 residues. V trimming: 5 bases; J trimming: 4 bases; junction bases outside the gene matches: 6. CDR3 region: CASSPILAGYNEQFF. The DNA for the CDR3 is TGCGCCAGCAGTCCTATACTAGCGGGGTACAATGAGCAGTTCTTC.

The chain joins TRBV20-1 to TRBJ2-7; D gene uncertain. Trimming pared 3 bases from V and 5 bases from J, leaving 14 bases between. The germline V gene has CDR1 DFQATT and CDR2 SNEGSKA (reference sequence). The CDR3 spans 13 residues. The CDR3 DNA sequence: TGCAGTGCTAGTGGGATGGGCGCCCACGAGCAGTACTTC. The encoded protein is CSASGMGAHEQYF.

The chain carries TRBV10-3 and TRBJ2-7, with D perhaps being TRBD1 or TRBD2 (6 bases each). Between the trimmed V and J ends, which lost 4 bases and 2 bases, there was a span of 9 bases. This CDR3 contains 13 residues. Germline CDR1 ENHRY, CDR2 SYGVKD. The CDR3 reads CAISGGDTYEQYF. The CDR3 nucleotides are TGTGCCATCAGTGGCGGGGACACCTACGAGCAGTACTTC.

This chain uses TRBV7-7 with TRBJ2-1; D may be TRBD2 (6 bases). The CDR3 extends over 13 amino acids. The V end lost 0 bases, the J end lost 7 bases, and 7 bases lay between the germline ends. CDR1 is SSHAT and CDR2 is FNYEAQ in the germline V gene (reference sequence). CDR3 DNA: TGTGCCAGCAGCTTAGCGGAGGGGAATGAGCAGTTCTTC. This translates into CASSLAEGNEQFF.

The chain is built from TRBV5-6 and TRBJ2-5, with TRBD2 matching over 11 bases. The V and J ends lost 3 bases and 5 bases, in that order; junction bases with no gene match: 9. Per the germline V gene, CDR1 is SGHDT and CDR2 is YYEEEE. The CDR3 is 16 amino acids. CDR3 sequence reads: CASSSGLAVIEETQYF. As DNA, the CDR3 is TGTGCCAGCAGCTCGGGACTAGCGGTCATAGAGGAGACCCAGTACTTC. The full variable domain, rest sourced from reference TRBV5-6 and TRBJ2-5, is DAGVTQSPTHLIKTRGQQVTLRCSPKSGHDTVSWYQQALGQGPQFIFQYYEEEERQRGNFPDRFSGHQFPNYSSELNVNALLLGDSALYLCASSSGLAVIEETQYFGPGTRLLVL.

The V call is TRBV11-3, the J call TRBJ2-2; D unclear. The CDR3 consists of 16 residues. Germline V gene sequence: CDR1 SGHNT, CDR2 YENEEA. The V gene lost 5 bases and the J gene lost 0 bases, with 13 bases spanning the gap. The CDR3: CASSRDIGTNTGELFF. In nucleotides, the CDR3 is TGTGCCAGCAGCAGGGATATTGGTACGAACACCGGGGAGCTGTTTTTT.